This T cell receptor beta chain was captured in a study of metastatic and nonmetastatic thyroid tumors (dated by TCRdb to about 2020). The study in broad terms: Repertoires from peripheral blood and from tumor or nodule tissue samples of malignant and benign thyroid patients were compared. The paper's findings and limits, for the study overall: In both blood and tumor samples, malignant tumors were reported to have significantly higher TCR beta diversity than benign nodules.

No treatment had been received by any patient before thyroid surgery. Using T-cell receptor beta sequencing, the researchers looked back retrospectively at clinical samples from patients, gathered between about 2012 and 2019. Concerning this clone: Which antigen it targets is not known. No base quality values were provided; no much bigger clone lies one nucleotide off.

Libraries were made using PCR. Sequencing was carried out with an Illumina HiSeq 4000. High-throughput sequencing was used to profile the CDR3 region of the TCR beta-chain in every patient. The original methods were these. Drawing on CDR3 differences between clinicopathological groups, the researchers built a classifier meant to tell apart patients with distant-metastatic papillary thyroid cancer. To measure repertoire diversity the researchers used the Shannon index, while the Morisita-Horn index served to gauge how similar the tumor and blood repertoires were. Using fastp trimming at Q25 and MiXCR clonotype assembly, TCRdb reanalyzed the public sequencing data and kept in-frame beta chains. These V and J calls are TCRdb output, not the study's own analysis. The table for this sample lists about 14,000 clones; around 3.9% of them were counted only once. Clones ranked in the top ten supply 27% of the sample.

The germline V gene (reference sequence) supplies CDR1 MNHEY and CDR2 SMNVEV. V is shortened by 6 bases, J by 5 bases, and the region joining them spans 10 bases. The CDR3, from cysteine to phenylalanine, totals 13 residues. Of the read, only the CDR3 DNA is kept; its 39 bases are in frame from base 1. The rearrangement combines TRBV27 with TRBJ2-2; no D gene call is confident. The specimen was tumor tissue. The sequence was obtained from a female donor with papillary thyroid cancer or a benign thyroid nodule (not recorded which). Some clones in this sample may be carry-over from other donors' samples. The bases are TGTGCCAGCAGGTCCTTTGGGACCGGGGAGCTGTTTTTT. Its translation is CASRSFGTGELFF.